One and the same sample provided the 23 T cell receptor beta chains below, sequenced in a study of blood T cell repertoires in COVID-19. Data came from immunoSEQ multiplex PCR; TCRdb stores just in-frame clones and leaves some out. The sample carries approximately 78,000 clones, approximately 82% recorded once. Input material: peripheral blood. The receptors shown here come from a woman aged 80 or over with acute or convalescent COVID-19.

The chain carries TRBV7-9 and TRBJ1-6; 7 bases line up with TRBD1. The CDR3 totals 14 residues. Germline CDR1 is SEHNR and CDR2 is FQNEAQ (reference sequence). J gave up 9 bases and V 5 bases, and 7 bases lay outside the gene matches. The CDR3 protein is CASSQTTGTSPLHF. The CDR3 DNA reads as TGTGCCAGCAGCCAAACGACAGGGACTTCACCCCTCCACTTT.

The V and J genes are TRBV19 and TRBJ2-7; unclear D gene. The V gene lost 5 bases and the J gene lost 2 bases, with 13 bases spanning the gap. The CDR3 length is 14 residues. From germline, CDR1 is LNHDA and CDR2 SQIVND (reference sequence). As DNA, the CDR3 is TGTGCCAGTAGTCGCGAGATCCCTCCCTACGAGCAGTACTTC. It specifies CASSREIPPYEQYF.

There are a few counts of this clone. The CDR3 DNA follows: TGCGCCAGCAGCCACAACAGGGGGTCGGTCGAGCAGTACTTC. This translates into CASSHNRGSVEQYF. The V and J genes are TRBV4-1 and TRBJ2-7; 8 bases fit TRBD1. Trimming at V came to 3 bases and at J to 6 bases, leaving 7 bases not matched to a gene. The germline gives CDR1 MGHRA, CDR2 YSYEKL. The CDR3 runs to 14 residues.

V gene TRBV9 combines with J gene TRBJ2-3, with D perhaps matching TRBD2 (5 bases). The CDR3 consists of 15 residues. Trimming removed 4 bases at V and 7 bases at J, with 19 bases between. Germline CDR1 reads SGDLS; CDR2 reads YYNGEE. CDR3 protein: CASSPGAGEINTQYF. The CDR3 nucleotides read TGTGCCAGCAGCCCAGGCGCGGGCGAGATAAATACGCAGTATTTT.

V is TRBV19 and J is TRBJ1-2; D is ambiguous. Looked up from germline, CDR1 is LNHDA and CDR2 is SQIVND (reference sequence). Trimming shortened V by 6 bases and J by 4 bases, and 9 bases separated the two germline ends. The CDR3 runs 12 residues. The CDR3 DNA is TGTGCCAGTAGGGGCGACACCTATGGCTACACCTTC. Translation gives CASRGDTYGYTF.

The rearrangement joins TRBV27 to TRBJ2-1, with D possibly TRBD2 on 5 matching bases. The CDR3 loop spans 15 amino acids. Looked up from germline, CDR1 is MNHEY and CDR2 is SMNVEV (reference sequence). Trimming left V 6 bases short and J 7 bases short, with 19 bases between. The CDR3: CASSLTPRRMNEQFF. CDR3 DNA: TGTGCCAGCAGCCTCACCCCAAGGAGGATGAATGAGCAGTTCTTC.

The V call is TRBV30, the J call TRBJ2-5, with 11 positions matching TRBD2. This CDR3 is 15 amino acids long. Germline V CDR1 and CDR2: GTSNPN, SVGIG (reference sequence). Trimming took 3 bases from V and 3 from J; bases not matched to a gene: 6. The CDR3 sequence is CAWSERLAGKETQYF. In DNA, the CDR3 is TGTGCCTGGAGCGAGAGACTAGCGGGAAAAGAGACCCAGTACTTC.

This clone was found a few times. The chain uses TRBV5-1 and TRBJ1-6; 7 bases fit TRBD1. The V segment lost 9 bases and the J segment 3 bases; nucleotides outside the gene matches: 9. Germline CDR1 SGHRS, CDR2 YFSETQ. The CDR3 has 15 amino acids. CDR3 protein: CAKTTGACYNSPLHF. CDR3 bases: TGCGCCAAAACAACAGGGGCCTGCTATAATTCACCCCTCCACTTT.

Written as DNA, the CDR3 is TGTGCCAGCCAGAGGGACTCCTACAATGAGCAGTTCTTC. Encoded protein: CASQRDSYNEQFF. The chain employs TRBV5-8 and TRBJ2-1; a weak D match, TRBD2 (5 bases). V was cut by 7 bases and J by 0 bases, with 8 bases left in between. The CDR3 sequence is 13 residues long. In germline, CDR1 is SGHTS, CDR2 YDEGEE.

The chain carries TRBV10-3 and TRBJ2-1, with 10 nucleotides matching TRBD2. Germline CDR1 and CDR2: ENHRY and SYGVKD. The CDR3 covers 18 residues. With 7 bases clipped from V and 2 bases from J, the junction kept 14 bases outside the gene matches. CDR3 sequence reads: CAIMASGSGGQAYNEQFF. The CDR3 DNA reads TGTGCCATCATGGCTAGCGGGAGTGGAGGACAGGCCTACAATGAGCAGTTCTTC.

The gene calls are TRBV30 and TRBJ2-7; the D gene is possibly TRBD2 (7 bases). The CDR3 contains 16 residues. Between the trimmed V and J ends, which lost 0 bases and 4 bases, there was a span of 19 bases. The germline V gene has CDR1 GTSNPN and CDR2 SVGIG (reference sequence). For the CDR3, the DNA is TGTGCCTGGAGTGTAGGGGGGGCCCGGGGGATATACGAGCAGTACTTC. This encodes CAWSVGGARGIYEQYF.

V usage is TRBV3-1 (or the pseudogene TRBV3-2) and J usage is TRBJ2-2; D may be TRBD2 (6 bases). Germline CDR1 is LGHDT and CDR2 is YNNKEL (reference sequence). V lost 4 bases to trimming and J lost 0 bases, with 24 bases between them. This CDR3 spans 20 amino acids. The CDR3 DNA sequence: TGTGCCAGCAGCCCCGAGTCGGACCGACTAGTCCGAGCGAACACCGGGGAGCTGTTTTTT. It yields the protein CASSPESDRLVRANTGELFF.

A remark on this clone: Other DNA sequences in this sample translate to the same CDR3. The chain couples TRBV7-3 to TRBJ2-7; weak D call: TRBD2 (6 bases). Germline-derived CDR1 and CDR2 are SGHTA and FQGTGA. This CDR3 has 15 residues. The ends were cut back, 5 bases at V and 0 bases at J, with 14 bases in the middle. In DNA form, the CDR3 reads TGTGCCAGCAGCCCGGGACTCGGAAGCTCCTACGAGCAGTACTTC. It encodes CASSPGLGSSYEQYF.

The rearrangement uses TRBV2 and TRBJ2-7, with D perhaps matching TRBD1 (6 bases). V was trimmed by 2 bases and J by 7 bases, leaving 12 bases between them. CDR1 and CDR2 (germline): SNHLY, FYNNEI. The CDR3 runs to 13 residues. CDR3 region: CASSETQGGEQYF. The CDR3 DNA sequence: TGTGCCAGCAGTGAAACACAGGGTGGTGAGCAGTACTTC.

This clone was recorded only once. The chain recombines TRBV19 with TRBJ1-6; TRBD1 matches at 7 bases. The length of the CDR3 is 14 residues. V lost 7 bases and J lost 6; bases outside the gene matches: 6. Germline V gene data show CDR1 as LNHDA and CDR2 as SQIVND (reference sequence). The CDR3 DNA reads TGTGCCAGTACCCTTGGACAGGTTAATTCACCCCTCCACTTT. This encodes CASTLGQVNSPLHF.

The chain employs TRBV5-1 and TRBJ1-1; D gene uncertain. Per germline, CDR1 SGHRS and CDR2 YFSETQ. This CDR3 contains 15 residues. The V end was cut by 3 bases, the J end by 5 bases, with 17 bases between. The CDR3 DNA reads as TGCGCCAGCAGCTCTGGCGACACCAGTGGGACTGAAGCTTTCTTT. It is translated as CASSSGDTSGTEAFF.

The rearrangement uses TRBV5-6 and TRBJ2-2; 11 positions agree with TRBD2. The length of the CDR3 is 14 residues. The germline CDR1 and CDR2 sequences are SGHDT and YYEEEE. With V trimmed by 1 base and J by 7 bases, 0 bases remained unmatched. In DNA form, the CDR3 reads TGTGCCAGCAGCTTGACTAGCGGGAGCGGGGAGCTGTTTTTT. This translates into CASSLTSGSGELFF.

The rearrangement links TRBV19 to TRBJ1-3; 9 bases map to TRBD1. Germline CDR1 is LNHDA and CDR2 is SQIVND (reference sequence). This CDR3 region has 14 residues. J was trimmed by 6 bases and V by 5 bases; bases with no gene match: 5. The chain's CDR3 is CASSAGQGANTIYF. Written as DNA, the CDR3 is TGTGCCAGTAGTGCGGGACAGGGCGCAAACACCATATATTTT.

This chain links TRBV6-4 with TRBJ2-2; 14 nucleotides agree with TRBD2. With 6 bases clipped from V and 5 bases from J, the junction kept 2 bases outside the gene matches. Germline V CDR1 and CDR2: MRHNA, SNTAGT. The CDR3 contains 15 residues. The CDR3 DNA follows: TGTGCCAGCAGCGGGACTAGCGGGGGTACCGGGGAGCTGTTTTTT. This encodes CASSGTSGGTGELFF.

V gene TRBV6-5 combines with J gene TRBJ2-1; 8 bases map to TRBD2. V lost 4 bases to trimming and J lost 4 bases; unmatched junction nucleotides: 9. This CDR3 is built from 16 residues. Germline V gene data show CDR1 as MNHEY and CDR2 as SVGAGI. The CDR3 DNA reads TGTGCCAGCAGTTCCGGGGGGGCCTCGGGATACAATGAGCAGTTCTTC. Its translation is CASSSGGASGYNEQFF.

This chain links TRBV12-3 or TRBV12-4 with TRBJ2-2; D remains ambiguous. CDR3 size: 12 residues. Trimming removed 6 bases from V and 3 bases from J, with 5 bases in between. Here the CDR3 reads CASSRDTGELFF. CDR3 DNA: TGTGCCAGCAGCCGTGACACCGGGGAGCTGTTTTTT.

The V and J genes are TRBV5-6 and TRBJ2-1, with D possibly being TRBD2 (6 bases). The germline V and J ends were trimmed by 2 bases and 15 bases, with 15 bases remaining between them. The CDR3 is made up of 12 amino acids. Germline V gene lookup returns CDR1 SGHDT and CDR2 YYEEEE. CDR3 region: CASSFRGSEGFF. Here the CDR3 DNA reads TGTGCCAGCAGCTTTCGGGGGTCTGAGGGGTTCTTC.

The chain uses TRBV24-1 and TRBJ2-1, with TRBD1 identical over 8 bases. The CDR3 extends over 15 amino acids. Germline V CDR1 and CDR2: KGHDR, SFDVKD. The junction had 3 bases not matched to a gene; V was cut back by 4 bases and J by 2 bases. In DNA, the CDR3 is TGTGCCACCAGTGACCGGACAGGGACCTACAATGAGCAGTTCTTC. As protein: CATSDRTGTYNEQFF.